A single TCR beta chain is shown here with its context. Antigen: not known. The data originate from a study of regulatory dendritic cells for organ transplantation. Whole-study findings and limits: Regulatory dendritic cells appeared to expand memory CD8+ clones less than mature ones.

Sequencing was performed with immunoSEQ multiplex PCR; in TCRdb, only in-frame clones are kept and a portion is missing. The data contain 5,000 to 6,500 clones, 50% to 70% of them singletons. V dropped 1 base and J dropped 5 bases, with 11 bases sitting between them. This CDR3 spans 14 amino acids. The V gene's germline CDR1 is SSHAT and CDR2 FNYEAQ (reference sequence). The receptor was derived from a human donor in good health. This chain connects TRBV7-7 to TRBJ2-5; D is possibly TRBD1 (6 bases). The material sequenced was memory CD8+ T cells from blood. Subset here: CD45RO+ memory T cells. Here the CDR3 reads CASSLGGPGETQYF. As DNA, the CDR3 is TGTGCCAGCAGCTTAGGGGGGCCGGGGGAGACCCAGTACTTC.